This T cell receptor (beta chain) is drawn from a study of T cell clonotyping in hematopoietic cell transplantation. Some clones are missing from TCRdb's copy, which holds only in-frame ones; the method was immunoSEQ multiplex PCR. The data contain about 41,000 clones, 95% of them singletons. The sequence came from a man aged 25 to 45 in good health. Some clones in this sample may be carry-over from other donors' samples. The sample was peripheral blood mononuclear cells.

In DNA form, the CDR3 reads TGTGCCAGCAGCACCCTCGTGGCGGGGTATGGCAATCAGCCCCAGCATTTT. It encodes CASSTLVAGYGNQPQHF. The chain carries TRBV7-2 and TRBJ1-5; D is unclear. The CDR3 covers 17 residues. The V and J ends lost 5 bases and 2 bases respectively, with 19 bases between them. Germline CDR1 reads SGHTA; CDR2 reads FQGNSA.